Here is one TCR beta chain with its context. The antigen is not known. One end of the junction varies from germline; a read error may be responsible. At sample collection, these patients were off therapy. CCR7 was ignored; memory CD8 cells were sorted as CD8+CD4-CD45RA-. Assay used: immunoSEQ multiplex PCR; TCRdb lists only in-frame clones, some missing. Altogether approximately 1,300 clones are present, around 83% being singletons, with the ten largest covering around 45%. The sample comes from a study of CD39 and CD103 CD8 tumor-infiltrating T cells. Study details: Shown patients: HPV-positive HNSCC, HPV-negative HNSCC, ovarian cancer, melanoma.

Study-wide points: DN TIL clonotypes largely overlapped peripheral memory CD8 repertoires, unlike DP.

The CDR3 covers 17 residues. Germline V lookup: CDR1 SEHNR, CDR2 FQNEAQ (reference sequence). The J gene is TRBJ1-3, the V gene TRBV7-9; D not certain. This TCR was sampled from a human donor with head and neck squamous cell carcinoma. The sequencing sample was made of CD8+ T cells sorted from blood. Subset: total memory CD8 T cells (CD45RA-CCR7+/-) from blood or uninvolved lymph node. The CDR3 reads CASSQEWDEGGGNTIYF. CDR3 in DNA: TGCGCCAGCAGCCAAGAATGGGATGAGGGTGGCGGAAACACCATATATTTT.